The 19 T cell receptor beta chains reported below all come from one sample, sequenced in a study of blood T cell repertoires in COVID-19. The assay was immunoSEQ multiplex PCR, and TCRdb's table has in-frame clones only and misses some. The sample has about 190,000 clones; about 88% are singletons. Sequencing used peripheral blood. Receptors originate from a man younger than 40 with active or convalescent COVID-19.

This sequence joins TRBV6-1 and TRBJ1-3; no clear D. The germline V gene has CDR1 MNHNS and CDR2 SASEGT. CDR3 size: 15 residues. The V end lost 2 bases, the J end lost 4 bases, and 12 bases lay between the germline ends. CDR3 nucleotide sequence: TGTGCCAGCAGTGAAAACCTGGCAGGAGGAAACACCATATATTTT. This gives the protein CASSENLAGGNTIYF.

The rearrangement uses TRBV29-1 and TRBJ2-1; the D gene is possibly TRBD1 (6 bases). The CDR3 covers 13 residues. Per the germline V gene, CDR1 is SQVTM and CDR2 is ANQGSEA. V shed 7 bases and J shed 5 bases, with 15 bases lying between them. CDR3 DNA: TGCAGCGGAGCCTCCACAGGGAACAATGAGCAGTTCTTC. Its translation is CSGASTGNNEQFF.

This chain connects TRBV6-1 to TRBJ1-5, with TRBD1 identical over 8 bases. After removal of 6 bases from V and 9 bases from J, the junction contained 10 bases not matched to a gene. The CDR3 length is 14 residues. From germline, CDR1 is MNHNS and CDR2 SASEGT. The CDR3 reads CASRTTGGILPQHF. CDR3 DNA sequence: TGTGCCAGCAGGACAACAGGGGGAATTTTGCCCCAGCATTTT.

CDR3 bases: TGTGCCTGGAGTGTACGCGCAGGGGCAAATACGCAGTATTTT. It codes for CAWSVRAGANTQYF. The rearrangement links TRBV30 to TRBJ2-3, with a possible D match to TRBD1 (6 bases). V lost 0 bases and J 7 bases, leaving 14 bases between the germline ends. The length of the CDR3 is 14 residues. Germline assignment: CDR1 GTSNPN and CDR2 SVGIG (reference sequence). The complete variable domain, with remaining parts taken from reference TRBV30 and TRBJ2-3, reads SQTIHQWPATLVQPVGSPLSLECTVEGTSNPNLYWYRQAAGRGLQLLFYSVGIGQISSEVPQNLSASRPQDRQFILSSKKLLLSDSGFYLCAWSVRAGANTQYFGPGTRLTVL.

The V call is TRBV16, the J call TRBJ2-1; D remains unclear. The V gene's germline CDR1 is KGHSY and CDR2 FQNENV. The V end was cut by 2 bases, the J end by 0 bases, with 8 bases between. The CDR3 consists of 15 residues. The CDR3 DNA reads TGTGCCAGCAGCCAACCATCGAGCTCCTACAATGAGCAGTTCTTC. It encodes CASSQPSSSYNEQFF.

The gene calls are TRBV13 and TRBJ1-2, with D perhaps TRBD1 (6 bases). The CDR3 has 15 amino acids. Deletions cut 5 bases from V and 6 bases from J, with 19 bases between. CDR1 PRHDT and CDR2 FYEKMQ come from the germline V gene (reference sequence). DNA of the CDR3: TGTGCCAGCAGCATAGCATTACAGGGTCCCCATGGCTACACCTTC. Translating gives CASSIALQGPHGYTF.

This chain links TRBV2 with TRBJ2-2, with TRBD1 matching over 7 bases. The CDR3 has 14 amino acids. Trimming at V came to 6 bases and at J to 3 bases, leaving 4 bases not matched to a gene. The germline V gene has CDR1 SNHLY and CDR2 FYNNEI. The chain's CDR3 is CASRRQGHTGELFF. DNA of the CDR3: TGTGCCAGCAGGAGACAGGGACACACCGGGGAGCTGTTTTTT.

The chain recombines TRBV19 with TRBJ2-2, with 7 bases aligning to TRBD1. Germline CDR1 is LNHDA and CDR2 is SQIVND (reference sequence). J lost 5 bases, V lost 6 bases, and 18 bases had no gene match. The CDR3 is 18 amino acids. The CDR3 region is CASSGLSTGPLRTGELFF. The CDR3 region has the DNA TGTGCCAGTAGCGGTCTCTCGACAGGGCCGTTAAGAACCGGGGAGCTGTTTTTT.

The CDR3 DNA reads as TGTGCCACCAGCAGATTGGGGGACAGCTCCACAGATACGCAGTATTTT. Protein: CATSRLGDSSTDTQYF. The J gene is TRBJ2-3, the V gene TRBV15; TRBD1 aligns across 7 bases. The length of the CDR3 is 16 residues. With 2 bases clipped from V and 2 bases from J, the junction kept 7 bases outside the gene matches. Germline values: CDR1 LNHNV, CDR2 YYDKDF (reference sequence).

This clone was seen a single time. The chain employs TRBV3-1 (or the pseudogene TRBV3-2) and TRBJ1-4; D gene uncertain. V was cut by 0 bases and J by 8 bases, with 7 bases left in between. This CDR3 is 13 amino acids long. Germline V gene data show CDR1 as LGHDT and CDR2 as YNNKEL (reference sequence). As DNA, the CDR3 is TGTGCCAGCAGCCAAGAAATCGAGGAAAAACTGTTTTTT. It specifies CASSQEIEEKLFF.

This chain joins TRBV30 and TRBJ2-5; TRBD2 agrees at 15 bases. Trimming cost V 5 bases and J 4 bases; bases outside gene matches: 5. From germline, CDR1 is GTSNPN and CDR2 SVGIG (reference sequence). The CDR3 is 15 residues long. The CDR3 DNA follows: TGTGCCTGGGGGACTAGCGGGAGGTTCGCAGAGACCCAGTACTTC. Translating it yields CAWGTSGRFAETQYF.

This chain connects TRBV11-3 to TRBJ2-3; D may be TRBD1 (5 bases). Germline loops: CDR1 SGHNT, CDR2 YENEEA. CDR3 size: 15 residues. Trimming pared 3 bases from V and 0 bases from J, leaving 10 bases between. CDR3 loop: CASSFQGMSTDTQYF. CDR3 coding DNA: TGTGCCAGCAGCTTCCAGGGTATGAGCACAGATACGCAGTATTTT.

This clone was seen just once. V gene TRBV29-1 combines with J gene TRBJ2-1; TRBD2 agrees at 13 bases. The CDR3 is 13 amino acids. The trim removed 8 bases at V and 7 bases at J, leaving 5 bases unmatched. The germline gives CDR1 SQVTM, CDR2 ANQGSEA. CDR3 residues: CSLGTSGTNEQFF. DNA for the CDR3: TGCAGCCTAGGGACTAGCGGGACAAATGAGCAGTTCTTC.

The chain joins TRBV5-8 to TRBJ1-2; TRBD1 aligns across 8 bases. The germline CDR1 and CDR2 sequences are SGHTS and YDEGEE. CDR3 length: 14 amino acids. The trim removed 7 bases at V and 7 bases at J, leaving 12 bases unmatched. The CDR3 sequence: CASGFGQGVGGYTF. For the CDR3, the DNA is TGTGCCAGCGGATTTGGACAGGGAGTTGGTGGCTACACCTTC.

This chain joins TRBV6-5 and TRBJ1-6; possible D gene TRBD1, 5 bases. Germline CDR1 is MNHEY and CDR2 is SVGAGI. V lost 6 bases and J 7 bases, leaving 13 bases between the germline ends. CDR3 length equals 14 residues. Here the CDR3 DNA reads TGTGCCAGCAGCCCCCCGGGGGGGAATTCACCCCTCCACTTT. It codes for CASSPPGGNSPLHF.

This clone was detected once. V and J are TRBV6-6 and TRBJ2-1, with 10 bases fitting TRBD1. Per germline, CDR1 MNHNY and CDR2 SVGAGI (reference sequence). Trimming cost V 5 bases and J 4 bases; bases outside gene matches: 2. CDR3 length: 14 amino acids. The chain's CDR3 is CASSPGQGYNEQFF. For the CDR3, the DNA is TGTGCCAGCAGTCCGGGACAGGGGTACAATGAGCAGTTCTTC.

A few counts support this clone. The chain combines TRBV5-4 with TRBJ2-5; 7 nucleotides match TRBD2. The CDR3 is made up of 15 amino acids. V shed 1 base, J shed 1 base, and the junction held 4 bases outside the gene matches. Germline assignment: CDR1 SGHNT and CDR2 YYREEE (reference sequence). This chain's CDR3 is CASSLPGRAQETQYF. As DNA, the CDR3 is TGTGCCAGCAGCTTGCCAGGGAGGGCCCAAGAGACCCAGTACTTC.

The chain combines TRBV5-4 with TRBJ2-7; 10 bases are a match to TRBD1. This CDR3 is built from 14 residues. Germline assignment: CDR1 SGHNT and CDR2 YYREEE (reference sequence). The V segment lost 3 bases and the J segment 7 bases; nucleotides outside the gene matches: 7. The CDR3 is CASSSGQGTKEQYV. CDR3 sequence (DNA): TGTGCCAGCAGCTCGGGACAGGGGACGAAAGAGCAGTACGTC.

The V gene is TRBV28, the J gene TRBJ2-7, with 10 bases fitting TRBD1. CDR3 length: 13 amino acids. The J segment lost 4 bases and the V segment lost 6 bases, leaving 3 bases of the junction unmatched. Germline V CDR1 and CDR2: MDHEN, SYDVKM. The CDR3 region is CASRGQGLYEQYV. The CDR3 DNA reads TGTGCCAGCAGGGGACAGGGGCTGTACGAGCAGTACGTC.